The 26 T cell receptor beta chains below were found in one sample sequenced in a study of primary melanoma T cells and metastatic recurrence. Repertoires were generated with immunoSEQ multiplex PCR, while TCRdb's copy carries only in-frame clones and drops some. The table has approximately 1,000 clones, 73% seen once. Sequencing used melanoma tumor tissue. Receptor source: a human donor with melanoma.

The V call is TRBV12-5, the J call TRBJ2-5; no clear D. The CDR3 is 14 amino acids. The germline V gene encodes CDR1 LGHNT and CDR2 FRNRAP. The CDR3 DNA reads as TGTGCCAGCACCTTCGCCTTAACCGGGGAGACCCAGTACTTC. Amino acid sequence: CASTFALTGETQYF.

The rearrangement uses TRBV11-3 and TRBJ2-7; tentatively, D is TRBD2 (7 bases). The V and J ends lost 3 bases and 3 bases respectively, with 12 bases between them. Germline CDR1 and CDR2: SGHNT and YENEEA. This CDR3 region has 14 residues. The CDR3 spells CASSLGGALYEQYF. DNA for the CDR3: TGTGCCAGCAGCTTGGGGGGGGCACTCTACGAGCAGTACTTC.

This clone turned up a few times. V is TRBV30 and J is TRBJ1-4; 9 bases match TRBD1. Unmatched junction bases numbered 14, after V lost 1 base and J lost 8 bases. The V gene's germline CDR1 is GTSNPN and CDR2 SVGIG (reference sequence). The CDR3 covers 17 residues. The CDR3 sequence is CAWSGGTGGRSREKLFF. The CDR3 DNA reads TGTGCCTGGAGTGGAGGTACAGGGGGCCGTTCACGAGAAAAACTGTTTTTT.

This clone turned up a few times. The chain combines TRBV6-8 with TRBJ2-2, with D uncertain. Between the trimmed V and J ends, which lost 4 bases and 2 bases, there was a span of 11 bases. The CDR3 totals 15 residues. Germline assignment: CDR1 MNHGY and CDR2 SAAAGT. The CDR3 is CASSSEDLNTGELFF. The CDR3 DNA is TGTGCCAGCAGTTCCGAGGATCTTAACACCGGGGAGCTGTTTTTT.

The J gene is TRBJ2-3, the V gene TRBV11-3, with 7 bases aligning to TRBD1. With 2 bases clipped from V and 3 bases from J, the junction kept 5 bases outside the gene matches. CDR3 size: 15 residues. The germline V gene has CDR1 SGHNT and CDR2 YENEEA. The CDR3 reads CASSLTGTVTDTQYF. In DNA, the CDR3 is TGTGCCAGCAGCTTAACAGGGACAGTGACAGATACGCAGTATTTT.

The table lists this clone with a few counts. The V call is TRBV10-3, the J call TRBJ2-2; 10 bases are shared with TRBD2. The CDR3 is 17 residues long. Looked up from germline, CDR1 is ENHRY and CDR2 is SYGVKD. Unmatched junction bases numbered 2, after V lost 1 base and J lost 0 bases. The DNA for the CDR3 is TGTGCCATCAGTGAGTTACTAGCGGGGACGAACACCGGGGAGCTGTTTTTT. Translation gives CAISELLAGTNTGELFF.

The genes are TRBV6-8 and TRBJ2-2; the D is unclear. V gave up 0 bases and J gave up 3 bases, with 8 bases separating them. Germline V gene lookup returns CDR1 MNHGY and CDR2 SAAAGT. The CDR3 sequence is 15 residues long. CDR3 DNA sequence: TGTGCCAGCAGTTACTCCGGGTTAGACACCGGGGAGCTGTTTTTT. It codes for CASSYSGLDTGELFF.

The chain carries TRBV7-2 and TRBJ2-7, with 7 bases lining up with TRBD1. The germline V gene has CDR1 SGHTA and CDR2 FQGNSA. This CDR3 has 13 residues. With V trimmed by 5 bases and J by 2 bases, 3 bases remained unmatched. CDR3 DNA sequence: TGTGCCAGCAGCCCACAGGGGCCCTACGAGCAGTACTTC. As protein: CASSPQGPYEQYF.

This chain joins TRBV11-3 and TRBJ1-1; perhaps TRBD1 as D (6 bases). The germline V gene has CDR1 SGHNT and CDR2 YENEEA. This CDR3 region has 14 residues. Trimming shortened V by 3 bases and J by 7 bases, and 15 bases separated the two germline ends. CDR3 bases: TGTGCCAGCAGCTTCGGGGGCGTAGGGTTTGAAGCTTTCTTT. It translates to CASSFGGVGFEAFF.

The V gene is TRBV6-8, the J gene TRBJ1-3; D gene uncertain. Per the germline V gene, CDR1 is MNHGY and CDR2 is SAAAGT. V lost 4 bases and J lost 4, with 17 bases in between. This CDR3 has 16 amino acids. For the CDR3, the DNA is TGTGCCAGCAGTTCCGTATTCCTGACGGAAGGAAACACCATATATTTT. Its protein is CASSSVFLTEGNTIYF.

CDR3 loop: CASSPMMGSRETQYF. For the CDR3, the DNA is TGTGCCAGCAGTCCCATGATGGGGTCGAGAGAGACCCAGTACTTC. V gene TRBV6-8 combines with J gene TRBJ2-5; D remains ambiguous. Deletions cut 5 bases from V and 4 bases from J, with 17 bases between. The CDR3 has 15 residues. Germline V lookup: CDR1 MNHGY, CDR2 SAAAGT.

The CDR3 loop is CASRAGAGEKLFF. DNA for the CDR3: TGTGCCAGCAGGGCAGGGGCAGGTGAAAAACTGTTTTTT. The rearrangement uses TRBV6-8 and TRBJ1-4; D might be TRBD1 (6 bases). Trimming took off 6 bases at V and 7 bases at J, with 12 bases between the two ends. In germline, CDR1 is MNHGY, CDR2 SAAAGT. CDR3 length: 13 amino acids.

The CDR3 is CASSATSGRREQFF. The CDR3 DNA reads as TGTGCCAGCAGTGCTACCAGCGGGAGACGGGAGCAGTTCTTC. The chain combines TRBV6-8 with TRBJ2-1, with 8 bases lining up with TRBD2. The V segment lost 5 bases and the J segment 10 bases; nucleotides outside the gene matches: 10. This CDR3 is 14 amino acids long. Germline values: CDR1 MNHGY, CDR2 SAAAGT.

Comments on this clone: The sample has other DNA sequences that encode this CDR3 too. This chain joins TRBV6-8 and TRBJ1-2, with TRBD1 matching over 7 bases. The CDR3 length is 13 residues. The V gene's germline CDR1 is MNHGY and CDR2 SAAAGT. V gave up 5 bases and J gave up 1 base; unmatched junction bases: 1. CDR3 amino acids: CASSRDSNYGYTF. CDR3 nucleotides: TGTGCCAGCAGTCGGGACAGTAACTATGGCTACACCTTC.

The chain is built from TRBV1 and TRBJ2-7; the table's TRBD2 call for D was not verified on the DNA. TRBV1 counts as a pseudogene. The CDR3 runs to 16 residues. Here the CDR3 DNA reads TGCGCCAGCAGCTCTGAGAGGGCCCTCTACTCCTACGAGCAGTACTTC. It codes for CASSSERALYSYEQYF.

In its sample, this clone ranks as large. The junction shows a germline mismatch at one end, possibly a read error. Here the CDR3 reads CASSPGQGQVDF. CDR3 nucleotide sequence: TGTGCCAGTAGTCCGGGACAGGGTCAGGTGGACTTC. V gene TRBV19 combines with J gene TRBJ2-7; 9 bases line up with TRBD1. The CDR3 runs to 12 residues. CDR1 is LNHDA and CDR2 is SQIVND in the germline V gene (reference sequence). Full variable domain (rest looked up from reference TRBV19 and TRBJ2-7): DGGITQSPKYLFRKEGQNVTLSCEQNLNHDAMYWYRQDPGQGLRLIYYSQIVNDFQKGDIAEGYSVSREKKESFPLTVTSAQKNPTAFYLCASSPGQGQVDFGPGTRLTVT.

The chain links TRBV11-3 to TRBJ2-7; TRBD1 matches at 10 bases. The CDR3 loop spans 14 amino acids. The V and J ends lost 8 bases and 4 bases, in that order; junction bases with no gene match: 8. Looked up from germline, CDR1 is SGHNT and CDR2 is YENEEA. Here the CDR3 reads CASQPGQGTYEQYF. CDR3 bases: TGTGCCAGCCAGCCGGGACAGGGGACGTACGAGCAGTACTTC.

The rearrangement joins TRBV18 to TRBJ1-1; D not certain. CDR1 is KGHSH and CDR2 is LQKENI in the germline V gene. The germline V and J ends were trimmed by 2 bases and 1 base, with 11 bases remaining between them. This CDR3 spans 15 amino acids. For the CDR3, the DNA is TGTGCCAGCTCACCATCCCTCACCCCGAACACTGAAGCTTTCTTT. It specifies CASSPSLTPNTEAFF.

CDR3 sequence: CSSRDSSLVTQYF. DNA of the CDR3: TGCAGCTCCCGGGACTCCTCCCTCGTTACGCAGTATTTT. The chain employs TRBV29-1 and TRBJ2-3; a weak D match, TRBD2 (6 bases). Trimming stripped 8 bases from V and 8 bases from J, with 20 bases between. Germline CDR1 SQVTM, CDR2 ANQGSEA. The CDR3 totals 13 residues.

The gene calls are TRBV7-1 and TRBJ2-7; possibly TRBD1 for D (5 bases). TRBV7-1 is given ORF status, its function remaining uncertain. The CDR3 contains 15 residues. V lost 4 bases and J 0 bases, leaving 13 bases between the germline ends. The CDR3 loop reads CASSLQTASSYEQYF. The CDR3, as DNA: TGTGCCAGCAGCTTACAGACAGCTAGCTCCTACGAGCAGTACTTC.

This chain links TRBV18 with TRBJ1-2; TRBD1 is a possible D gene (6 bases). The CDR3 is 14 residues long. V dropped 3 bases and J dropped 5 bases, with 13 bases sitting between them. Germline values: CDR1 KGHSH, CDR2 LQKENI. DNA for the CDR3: TGTGCCAGCTCACCGTTACAGGGTGATTATGGCTACACCTTC. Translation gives CASSPLQGDYGYTF.

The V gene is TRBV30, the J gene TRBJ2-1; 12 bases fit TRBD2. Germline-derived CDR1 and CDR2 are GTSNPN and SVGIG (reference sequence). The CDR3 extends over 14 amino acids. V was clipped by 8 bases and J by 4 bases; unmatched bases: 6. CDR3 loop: CARRTSGTYNEQFF. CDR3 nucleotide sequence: TGTGCCCGTAGGACTAGCGGGACATACAATGAGCAGTTCTTC. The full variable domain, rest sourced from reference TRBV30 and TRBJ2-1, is SQTIHQWPATLVQPVGSPLSLECTVEGTSNPNLYWYRQAAGRGLQLLFYSVGIGQISSEVPQNLSASRPQDRQFILSSKKLLLSDSGFYLCARRTSGTYNEQFFGPGTRLTVL.

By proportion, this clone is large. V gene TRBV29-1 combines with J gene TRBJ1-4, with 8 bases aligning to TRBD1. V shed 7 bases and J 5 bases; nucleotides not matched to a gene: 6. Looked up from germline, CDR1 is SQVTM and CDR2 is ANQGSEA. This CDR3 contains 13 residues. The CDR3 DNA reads TGCAGCGCCCTGGACAGGGTGAATGAAAAACTGTTTTTT. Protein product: CSALDRVNEKLFF.

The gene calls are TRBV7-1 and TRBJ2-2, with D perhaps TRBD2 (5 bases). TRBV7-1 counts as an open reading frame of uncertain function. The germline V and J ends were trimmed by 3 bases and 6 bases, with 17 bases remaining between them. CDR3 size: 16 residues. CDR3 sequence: CASSSSSGLRPGELFF. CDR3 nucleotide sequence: TGTGCCAGCAGCTCCTCCAGCGGCTTAAGGCCCGGGGAGCTGTTTTTT.

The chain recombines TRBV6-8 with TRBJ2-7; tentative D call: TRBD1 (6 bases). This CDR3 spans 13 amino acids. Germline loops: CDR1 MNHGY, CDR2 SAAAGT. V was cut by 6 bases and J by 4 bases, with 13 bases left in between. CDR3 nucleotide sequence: TGTGCCAGCAGCCAGGGGAGTGTGTACGAGCAGTACTTC. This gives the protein CASSQGSVYEQYF.

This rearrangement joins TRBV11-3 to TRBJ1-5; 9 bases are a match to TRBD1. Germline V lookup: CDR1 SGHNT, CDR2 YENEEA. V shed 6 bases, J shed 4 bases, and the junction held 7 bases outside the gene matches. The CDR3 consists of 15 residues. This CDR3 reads CASSSGQGRNQPQHF. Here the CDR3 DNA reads TGTGCCAGCAGTTCTGGACAGGGGAGGAATCAGCCCCAGCATTTT.